A single sample gave rise to the 2 T cell receptor beta chains below, sequenced in a study of cytomegalovirus exposure and HLA in healthy donors. The study ran its PCR with 60 Vbeta and 13 Jbeta primers. The method was immunoSEQ multiplex PCR; TCRdb's version includes in-frame clones alone and lacks a portion of them. Of about 89,000 clones detected, about 80% appear once; the ten largest clones hold approximately 1.4%. The sample consisted of PBMCs. The source is a male donor in good health and CMV-seronegative.

This clone was observed a handful of times. The chain is built from TRBV5-1 and TRBJ1-2; D perhaps matches TRBD1 (6 bases). Trimming took off 0 bases at V and 8 bases at J, with 14 bases between the two ends. Germline loops: CDR1 SGHRS, CDR2 YFSETQ. This CDR3 is 14 amino acids long. The CDR3 nucleotides are TGCGCCAGCAGCTTGGGGACAGCGGCTCGGGGCTACACCTTC. Encoded protein: CASSLGTAARGYTF. Variable domain in full (rest from reference TRBV5-1 and TRBJ1-2): KAGVTQTPRYLIKTRGQQVTLSCSPISGHRSVSWYQQTPGQGLQFLFEYFSETQRNKGNFPGRFSGRQFSNSRSEMNVSTLELGDSALYLCASSLGTAARGYTFGSGTRLTVV.

This chain joins TRBV19 and TRBJ2-3; 12 bases are shared with TRBD2. Germline assignment: CDR1 LNHDA and CDR2 SQIVND (reference sequence). The CDR3 runs to 17 residues. V was pared by 6 bases and J by 3 bases, with 10 bases of the junction left unmatched. The CDR3 sequence is CASRSSGRARGTDTQYF. CDR3 nucleotide sequence: TGTGCCAGTAGATCTAGCGGGAGGGCCCGCGGGACAGATACGCAGTATTTT.